This T cell receptor (beta chain) was retrieved from a study of CD8 T cells in Susac syndrome. The CDR3 has 15 amino acids. Germline values: CDR1 LGHNA, CDR2 YNFKEQ. J was trimmed by 12 bases and V by 0 bases; bases with no gene match: 9. FACS was used to enrich TEMRA cells, whereas the CD8+ and CD4+ T cells were obtained by negative isolation. Reverse transcription of roughly 0.5 to 1 ug RNA was performed with random hexamers. Amplification of the TCR beta CDR3 was carried out by immunoSEQ multiplex PCR, which spanned a total of 54 Vbeta and 13 Jbeta segments. TCRdb processed the immunoSEQ multiplex PCR reads anew with MiXCR; each CDR3 protein has one entry. The table includes about 250,000 distinct CDR3 sequences, roughly 93% detected once.

The rearrangement links TRBV4-2 to TRBJ2-1, with 9 positions matching TRBD2. Sequencing was performed on CD4+ T cells from PBMCs. This receptor was obtained from a human donor with multiple sclerosis. The CDR3 loop reads CASSQDQAGGPGQFF. The DNA of the CDR3 is TGTGCCAGCAGCCAAGATCAAGCGGGGGGCCCCGGGCAGTTCTTC.